This TCR beta chain is drawn from a study of shared clonotypes between healthy human individuals. TCRdb's copy holds only in-frame clones and misses some; the assay was immunoSEQ multiplex PCR. The sample consists of about 1.1 million clones, approximately 78% of them appearing once. Naive CD45RA+ and memory CD45RA-negative subsets were split from CD4+ cells. V was shortened by 5 bases and J by 5 bases, with 15 bases between the two germline ends. From germline, CDR1 is MDHEN and CDR2 SYDVKM. There are 15 residues in the CDR3. In its sample, this clone was seen once. The rearrangement links TRBV28 to TRBJ1-4; a weak D match, TRBD1 (5 bases). Sequenced material: memory CD4+ T cells from PBMCs. Subset denoted: CD45RA-negative fraction. The origin of this receptor is a man younger than 35 in good health. Some clones in this sample may be carry-over from other donors' samples. The CDR3 sequence: CASSPLGGANEKLFF. The CDR3 coding sequence is TGTGCCAGCAGTCCCCTGGGTGGGGCCAATGAAAAACTGTTTTTT. The full variable domain, in which reference TRBV28 and TRBJ1-4 provide the parts outside the CDR3, is DVKVTQSSRYLVKRTGEKVFLECVQDMDHENMFWYRQDPGLGLRLIYFSYDVKMKEKGDIPEGYSVSREKKERFSLILESASTNQTSMYLCASSPLGGANEKLFFGSGTQLSVL.